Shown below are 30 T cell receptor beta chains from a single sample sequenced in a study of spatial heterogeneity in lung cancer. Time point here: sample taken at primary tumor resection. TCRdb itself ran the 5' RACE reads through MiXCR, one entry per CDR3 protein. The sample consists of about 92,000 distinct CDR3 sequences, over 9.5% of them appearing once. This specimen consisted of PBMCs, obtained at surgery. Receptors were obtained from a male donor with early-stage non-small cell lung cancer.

The chain's CDR3 is CASSKGLAGVSYDEQYF. CDR3 nucleotide sequence: TGTGCCAGCAGCAAGGGACTAGCGGGAGTAAGTTACGACGAGCAGTACTTC. The V gene is TRBV4-2, the J gene TRBJ2-7, with 14 bases lining up with TRBD2. Germline V lookup: CDR1 LGHNA, CDR2 YNFKEQ. V lost 5 bases to trimming and J lost 5 bases; unmatched junction nucleotides: 11. The CDR3 runs 17 residues.

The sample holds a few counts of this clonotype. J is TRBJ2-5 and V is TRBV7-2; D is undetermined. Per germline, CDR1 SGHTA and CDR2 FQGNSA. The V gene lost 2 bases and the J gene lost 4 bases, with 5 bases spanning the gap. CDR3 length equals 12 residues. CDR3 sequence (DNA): TGTGCCAGCAGCTTACAGAGAGAGACCCAGTACTTC. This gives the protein CASSLQRETQYF.

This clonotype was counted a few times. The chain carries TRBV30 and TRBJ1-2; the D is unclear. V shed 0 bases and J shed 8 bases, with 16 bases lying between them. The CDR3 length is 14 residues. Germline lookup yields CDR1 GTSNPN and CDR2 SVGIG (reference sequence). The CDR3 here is CAWSVFRSSAGYTF. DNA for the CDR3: TGTGCCTGGAGTGTTTTCAGATCTTCGGCCGGCTACACCTTC.

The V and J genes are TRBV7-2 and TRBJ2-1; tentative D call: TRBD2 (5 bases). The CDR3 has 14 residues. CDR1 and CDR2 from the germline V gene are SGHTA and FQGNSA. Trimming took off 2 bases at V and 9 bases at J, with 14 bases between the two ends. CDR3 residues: CASSLIGWSGEQFF. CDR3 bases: TGTGCCAGCAGCTTAATCGGCTGGAGCGGTGAGCAGTTCTTC.

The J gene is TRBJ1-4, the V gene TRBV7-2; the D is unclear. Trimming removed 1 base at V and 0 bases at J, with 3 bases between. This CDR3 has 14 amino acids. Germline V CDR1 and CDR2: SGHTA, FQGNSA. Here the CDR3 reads CASSLVTTNEKLFF. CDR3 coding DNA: TGTGCCAGCAGCTTAGTCACAACTAATGAAAAACTGTTTTTT. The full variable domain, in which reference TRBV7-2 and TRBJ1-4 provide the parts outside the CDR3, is GAGVSQSPSNKVTEKGKDVELRCDPISGHTALYWYRQSLGQGLEFLIYFQGNSAPDKSGLPSDRFSAERTGGSVSTLTIQRTQQEDSAVYLCASSLVTTNEKLFFGSGTQLSVL.

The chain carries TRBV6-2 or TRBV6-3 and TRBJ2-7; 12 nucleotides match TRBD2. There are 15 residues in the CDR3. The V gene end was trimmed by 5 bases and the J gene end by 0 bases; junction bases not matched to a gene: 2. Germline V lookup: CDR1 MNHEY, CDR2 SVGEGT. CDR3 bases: TGTGCCAGCAGTCGACTAGCGGGGGCCTCCTACGAGCAGTACTTC. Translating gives CASSRLAGASYEQYF.

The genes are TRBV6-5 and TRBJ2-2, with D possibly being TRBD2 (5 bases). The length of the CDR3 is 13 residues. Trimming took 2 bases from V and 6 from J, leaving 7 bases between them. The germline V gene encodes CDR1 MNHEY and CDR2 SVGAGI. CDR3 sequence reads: CASSYVGAGELFF. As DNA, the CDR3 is TGTGCCAGCAGTTACGTGGGAGCCGGGGAGCTGTTTTTT.

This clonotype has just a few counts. This CDR3 reads CSVSLTGEETQYF. The CDR3 DNA reads TGCAGCGTTTCCCTGACCGGAGAGGAGACCCAGTACTTC. This sequence joins TRBV29-1 and TRBJ2-5; D is unclear. The V end lost 5 bases, the J end lost 5 bases, and 15 bases lay between the germline ends. Looked up from germline, CDR1 is SQVTM and CDR2 is ANQGSEA. The CDR3 has 13 residues.

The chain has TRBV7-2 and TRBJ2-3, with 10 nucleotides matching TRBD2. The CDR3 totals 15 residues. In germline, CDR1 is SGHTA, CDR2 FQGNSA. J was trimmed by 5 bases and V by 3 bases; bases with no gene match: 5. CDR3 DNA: TGTGCCAGCAGCTTTACTAGCGGGAAAGGAGATACGCAGTATTTT. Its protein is CASSFTSGKGDTQYF.

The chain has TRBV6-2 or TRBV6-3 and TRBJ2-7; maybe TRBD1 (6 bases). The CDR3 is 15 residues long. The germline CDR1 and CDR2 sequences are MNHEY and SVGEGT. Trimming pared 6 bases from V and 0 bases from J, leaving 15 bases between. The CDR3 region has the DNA TGTGCCAGCAGGGAGACAGGTCGAACCTCCTACGAGCAGTACTTC. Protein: CASRETGRTSYEQYF.

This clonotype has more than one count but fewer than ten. For the CDR3, the DNA is TGTGCCAGCAGCTTAGTTAGGCCGGCCACAGATACGCAGTATTTT. Translation: CASSLVRPATDTQYF. The rearrangement links TRBV7-9 to TRBJ2-3; D remains unclear. CDR1 is SEHNR and CDR2 is FQNEAQ in the germline V gene (reference sequence). Trimming shortened V by 1 base and J by 2 bases, and 10 bases separated the two germline ends. The CDR3 is 15 residues long.

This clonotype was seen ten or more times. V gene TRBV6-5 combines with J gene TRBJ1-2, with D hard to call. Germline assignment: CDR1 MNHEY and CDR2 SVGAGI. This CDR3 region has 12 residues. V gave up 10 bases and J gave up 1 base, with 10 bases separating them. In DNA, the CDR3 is TGTGCCACTTTTCTCGTTAACTATGGCTACACCTTC. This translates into CATFLVNYGYTF.

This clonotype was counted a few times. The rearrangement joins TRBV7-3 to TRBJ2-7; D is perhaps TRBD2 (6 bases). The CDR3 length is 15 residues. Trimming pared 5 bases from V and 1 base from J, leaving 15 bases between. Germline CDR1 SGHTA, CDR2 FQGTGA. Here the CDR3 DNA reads TGTGCCAGCAGCCAAGGCGGGACTGGATCCTACGAGCAGTACTTC. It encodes CASSQGGTGSYEQYF. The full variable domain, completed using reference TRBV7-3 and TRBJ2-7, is GAGVSQTPSNKVTEKGKYVELRCDPISGHTALYWYRQSLGQGPEFLIYFQGTGAADDSGLPNDRFFAVRPEGSVSTLKIQRTERGDSAVYLCASSQGGTGSYEQYFGPGTRLTVT.

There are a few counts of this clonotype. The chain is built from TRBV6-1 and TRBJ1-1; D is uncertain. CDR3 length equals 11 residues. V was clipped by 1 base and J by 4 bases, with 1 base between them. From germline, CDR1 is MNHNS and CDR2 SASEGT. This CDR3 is CASSEGTEAFF. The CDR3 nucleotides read TGTGCCAGCAGTGAAGGCACTGAAGCTTTCTTT.

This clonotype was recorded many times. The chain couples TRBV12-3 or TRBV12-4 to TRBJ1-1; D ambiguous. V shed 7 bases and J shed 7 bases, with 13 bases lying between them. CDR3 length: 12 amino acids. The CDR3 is CASTTDLFEAFF. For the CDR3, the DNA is TGTGCCAGCACCACTGATCTCTTTGAAGCTTTCTTT.

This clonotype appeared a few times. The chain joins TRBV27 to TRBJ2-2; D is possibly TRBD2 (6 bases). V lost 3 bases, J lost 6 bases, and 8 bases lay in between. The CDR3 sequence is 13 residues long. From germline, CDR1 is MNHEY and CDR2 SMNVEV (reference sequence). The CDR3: CASSFSGAGELFF. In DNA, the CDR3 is TGTGCCAGCAGTTTTTCGGGAGCCGGGGAGCTGTTTTTT.

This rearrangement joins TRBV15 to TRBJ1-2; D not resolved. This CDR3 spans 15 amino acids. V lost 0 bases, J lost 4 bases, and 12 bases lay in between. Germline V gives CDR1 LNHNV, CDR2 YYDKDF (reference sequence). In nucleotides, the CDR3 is TGTGCCACCAGCAGAGATCGGACGGAGGGCTATGGCTACACCTTC. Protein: CATSRDRTEGYGYTF.

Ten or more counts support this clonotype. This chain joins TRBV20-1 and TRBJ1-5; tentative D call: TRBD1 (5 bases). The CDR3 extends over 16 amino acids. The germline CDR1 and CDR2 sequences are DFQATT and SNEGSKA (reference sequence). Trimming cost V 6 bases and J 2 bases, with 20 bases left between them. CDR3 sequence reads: CSATAPGAHRNQPQHF. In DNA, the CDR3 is TGCAGTGCGACCGCCCCCGGGGCTCACCGCAATCAGCCCCAGCATTTT.

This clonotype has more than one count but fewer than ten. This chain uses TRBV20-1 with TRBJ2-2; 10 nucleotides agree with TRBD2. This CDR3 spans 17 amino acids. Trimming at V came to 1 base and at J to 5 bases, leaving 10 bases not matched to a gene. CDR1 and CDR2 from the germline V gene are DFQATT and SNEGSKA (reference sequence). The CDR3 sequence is CSARAASGSWGTGELFF. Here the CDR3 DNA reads TGCAGTGCTAGAGCGGCTAGCGGGAGCTGGGGAACCGGGGAGCTGTTTTTT.

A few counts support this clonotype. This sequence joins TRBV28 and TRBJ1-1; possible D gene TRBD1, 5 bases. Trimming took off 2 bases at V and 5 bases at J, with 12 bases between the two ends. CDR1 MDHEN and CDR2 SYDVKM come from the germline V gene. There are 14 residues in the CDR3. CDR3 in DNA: TGTGCCAGCAGTTTACCTATGACAGCTACTGAAGCTTTCTTT. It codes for CASSLPMTATEAFF.

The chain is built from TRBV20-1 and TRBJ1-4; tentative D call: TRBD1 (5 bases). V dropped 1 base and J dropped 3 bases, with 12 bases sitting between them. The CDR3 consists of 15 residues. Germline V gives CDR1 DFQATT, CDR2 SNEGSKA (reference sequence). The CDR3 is CSARVAGLANEKLFF. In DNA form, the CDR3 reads TGCAGTGCTAGAGTCGCAGGGCTCGCTAATGAAAAACTGTTTTTT.

CDR3 amino acids: CASSADGSTSTDTQYF. The CDR3 DNA reads as TGCGCCAGCAGCGCGGACGGAAGTACTAGCACAGATACGCAGTATTTT. V gene TRBV5-1 combines with J gene TRBJ2-3, with D hard to call. Deletions cut 4 bases from V and 0 bases from J, with 15 bases between. The CDR3 runs 16 residues. Germline V gives CDR1 SGHRS, CDR2 YFSETQ. Based on the CDR3 plus reference TRBV5-1 and TRBJ2-3, the full variable domain is KAGVTQTPRYLIKTRGQQVTLSCSPISGHRSVSWYQQTPGQGLQFLFEYFSETQRNKGNFPGRFSGRQFSNSRSEMNVSTLELGDSALYLCASSADGSTSTDTQYFGPGTRLTVL.

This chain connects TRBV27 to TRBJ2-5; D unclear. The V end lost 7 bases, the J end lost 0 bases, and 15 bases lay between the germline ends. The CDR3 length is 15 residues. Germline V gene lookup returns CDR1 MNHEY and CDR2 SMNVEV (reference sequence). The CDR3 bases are TGTGCCAGCATGCCGGACGGCGGATACCAAGAGACCCAGTACTTC. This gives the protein CASMPDGGYQETQYF.

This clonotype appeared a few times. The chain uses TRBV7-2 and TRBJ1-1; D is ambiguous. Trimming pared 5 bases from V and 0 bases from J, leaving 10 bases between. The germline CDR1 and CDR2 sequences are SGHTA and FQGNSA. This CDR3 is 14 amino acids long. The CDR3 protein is CASSISAVNTEAFF. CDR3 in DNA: TGTGCCAGCAGCATTTCAGCGGTGAACACTGAAGCTTTCTTT.

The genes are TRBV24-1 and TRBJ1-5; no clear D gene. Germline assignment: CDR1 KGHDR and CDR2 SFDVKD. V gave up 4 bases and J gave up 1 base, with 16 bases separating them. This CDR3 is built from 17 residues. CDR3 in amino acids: CATSDPSKSTSNQPQHF. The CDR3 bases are TGTGCCACCAGTGACCCCTCAAAATCAACCAGCAATCAGCCCCAGCATTTT.

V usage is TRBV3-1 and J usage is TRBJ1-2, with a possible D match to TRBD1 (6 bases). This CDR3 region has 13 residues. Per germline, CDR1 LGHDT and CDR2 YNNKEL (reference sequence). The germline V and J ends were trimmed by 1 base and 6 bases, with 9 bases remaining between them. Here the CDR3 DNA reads TGTGCCAGCAGCCAAGTAGGGGGTGATGGCTACACCTTC. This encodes CASSQVGGDGYTF.

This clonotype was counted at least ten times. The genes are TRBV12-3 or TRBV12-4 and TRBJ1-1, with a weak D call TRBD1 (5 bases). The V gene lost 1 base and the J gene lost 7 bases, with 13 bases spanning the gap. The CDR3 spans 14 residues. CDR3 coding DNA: TGTGCCAGCAGTTTAGTACAGGCGAGGGGTGAAGCTTTCTTT. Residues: CASSLVQARGEAFF.

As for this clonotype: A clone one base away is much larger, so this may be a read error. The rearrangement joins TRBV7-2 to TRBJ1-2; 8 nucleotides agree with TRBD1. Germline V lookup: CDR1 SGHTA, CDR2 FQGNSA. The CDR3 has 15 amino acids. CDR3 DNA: TGTGTCAGCAGCCGACAGGGGATACTTAACTATGGCTACACCTTC. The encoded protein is CVSSRQGILNYGYTF.

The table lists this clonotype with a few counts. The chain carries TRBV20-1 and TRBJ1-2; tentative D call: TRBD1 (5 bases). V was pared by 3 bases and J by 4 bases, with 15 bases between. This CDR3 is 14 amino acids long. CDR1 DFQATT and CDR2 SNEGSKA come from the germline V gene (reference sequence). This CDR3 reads CSASRQGGIYGYTF. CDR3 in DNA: TGCAGTGCTAGTAGGCAGGGAGGCATCTATGGCTACACCTTC.

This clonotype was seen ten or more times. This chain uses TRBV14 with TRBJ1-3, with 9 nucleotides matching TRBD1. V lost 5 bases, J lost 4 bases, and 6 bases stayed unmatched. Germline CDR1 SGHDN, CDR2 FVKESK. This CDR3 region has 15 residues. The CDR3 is CASSYYRGPGNTIYF. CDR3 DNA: TGTGCCAGCAGCTACTACAGGGGGCCCGGAAACACCATATATTTT.